The following is a T cell receptor (beta chain) sequence with its context. The CDR3 sequence is 16 residues long. The V segment lost 1 base and the J segment 4 bases; nucleotides outside the gene matches: 4. Germline loops: CDR1 SEHNR, CDR2 FQNEAQ (reference sequence). The data derive from a study of blood T cell repertoires in COVID-19. Study summary: Samples came from the United States, Italy and Spain, spanning acute and convalescent COVID-19. From T cells, B-cell-depleted T cells, or PBMCs came the material, which was cDNA or gDNA.

How the authors handled the data: Estimated nucleated cell counts came from reference gene primer amplification. Here immunoSEQ multiplex PCR was the method, and the copy in TCRdb shows in-frame clones only, minus some. V and J calls plus clone size are reproduced from that table; the DNA served to infer D and trimming. The table includes about 430,000 clones, approximately 90% detected once. This receptor was obtained from a young man with COVID-19, enrolled during active disease. The V gene is TRBV7-9, the J gene TRBJ2-6; 7 nucleotides match TRBD1. The material sequenced was peripheral blood. This chain's CDR3 is CASSLEGAGGANVLTF. CDR3 coding DNA: TGTGCCAGCAGCTTAGAGGGGGCTGGAGGGGCCAACGTCCTGACTTTC.